The rows below give T cell receptor beta chains drawn from one sample of a study of blood T cell repertoires in COVID-19. The assay was immunoSEQ multiplex PCR, and TCRdb's table has in-frame clones only and misses some. Altogether around 700,000 clones are present, approximately 90% being singletons, with the ten largest covering over 0.2%. Specimen: peripheral blood. Receptor source: a woman between 18 and 29 years old with acute or convalescent COVID-19. Each CDR3 is given with its conserved first and last residue. D genes are given only for firm matches.

j_call	d_call	v_call	cdr3_nt	cdr3_aa
TRBJ2-1	TRBD2	TRBV15	TGTGCCACCAGCAGCCACAGGAGCCTAGCGGGGGGGTACAATGAGCAGTTCTTC	CATSSHRSLAGGYNEQFF
TRBJ1-1	-	TRBV5-1	TGCGCCAGCAGCTTGAATGGGGGCAAGCAAGCTGAAGCTTTCTTT	CASSLNGGKQAEAFF
TRBJ2-1	TRBD2	TRBV6-4	TGTGCCAGCAGCATACTAGCGGGGGCCGGCGATGAGCAGTTCTTC	CASSILAGAGDEQFF
TRBJ2-7	-	TRBV3-1/TRBV3-2	TGTGCCAGCAGCCAAGTAGACAGCTCCTACGAGCAGTACTTC	CASSQVDSSYEQYF
TRBJ2-3	TRBD1	TRBV11-3	TGTGCCAGCAGCTTTAGGGACAGCCACACAGATACGCAGTATTTT	CASSFRDSHTDTQYF
TRBJ1-2	-	TRBV27	TGTGCCAGCAGTTGGGGGGTGAACTATGGCTACACCTTC	CASSWGVNYGYTF
TRBJ1-1	-	TRBV4-1	TGCGCCAGCAGCCAAGGATTGACATTCACTGAAGCTTTCTTT	CASSQGLTFTEAFF
TRBJ2-3	-	TRBV7-6	TGTGCCAGCAGCTCCACCCCGGGAACAGGGCTCTCTCCCACAGATACGCAGTATTTT	CASSSTPGTGLSPTDTQYF
TRBJ2-2	-	TRBV19	TGTGCCAGTAGTGAGTACACCGGGGAGCTGTTTTTT	CASSEYTGELFF
TRBJ1-1	-	TRBV12-3/TRBV12-4	TGTGCCAGCAGGACTATGACCACTGAAGCTTTCTTT	CASRTMTTEAFF
TRBJ1-3	-	TRBV20-1	TGCAGTGCTAGTATAGGCGGGCCTGGAAACACCATATATTTT	CSASIGGPGNTIYF
TRBJ1-1	-	TRBV5-6	TGTGCCAGCAGCGTTGGTACATCAGGGTTAGCTTTCTTT	CASSVGTSGLAFF
TRBJ2-1	TRBD2	TRBV9	TGTGCCAGCAGCGTAGACCCCCGCCCAACTAGCGGGGGGACGGATGAGCAGTTCTTC	CASSVDPRPTSGGTDEQFF